Listed below are T cell receptor beta chains from one sample, sequenced in a study of CD8 T cells in ankylosing spondylitis. TCRdb re-derived calls from the 5' RACE reads in MiXCR, one entry per CDR3 protein. The table lists 250,000 or so distinct CDR3 sequences, about 10% of them singletons. Source material: blood, either unsorted or a sorted T cell fraction (not recorded which). These receptors all come from a male donor with ankylosing spondylitis or in good health (not recorded which). CDR3s include the opening cysteine and the closing phenylalanine or tryptophan. Fields, in order: V gene, clone size, D gene, J gene, CDR3 DNA, CDR3 protein. D genes are given only for firm matches. The size entry is marked missing in some rows and otherwise reads once, few, many or a size class.

V gene: TRBV5-6; clone size: many; D gene: TRBD2; J gene: TRBJ2-7; CDR3 DNA: TGTGCCAGCAGCCCCGAGGGGCGGGAGGTCTACGAGCAGTACTTC; CDR3 protein: CASSPEGREVYEQYF
V gene: TRBV5-6; clone size: .; D gene: TRBD1; J gene: TRBJ2-3; CDR3 DNA: TGTGCCAGCAGCCCACAGGGGGCGCGAAGCGATACGCAGTATTTT; CDR3 protein: CASSPQGARSDTQYF
V gene: TRBV29-1; clone size: few; D gene: .; J gene: TRBJ2-7; CDR3 DNA: TGCAGCGTTCGACATACCCGGGACACCGAGCAGTACTTC; CDR3 protein: CSVRHTRDTEQYF
V gene: TRBV20-1; clone size: many; D gene: TRBD1; J gene: TRBJ2-3; CDR3 DNA: TGCAGTGCTCCCAGACAGGGGTTAGTTGCAGATACGCAGTATTTT; CDR3 protein: CSAPRQGLVADTQYF
V gene: TRBV20-1; clone size: few; D gene: .; J gene: TRBJ1-1; CDR3 DNA: TGCAGTGCTAGAGCCGTCAGAGAAGCTTTCTTT; CDR3 protein: CSARAVREAFF
V gene: TRBV20-1; clone size: .; D gene: TRBD2; J gene: TRBJ2-7; CDR3 DNA: TGCAGTGCTAGATCCTTAGCGGGAGGGCCAGGCGAGCAGTACTTC; CDR3 protein: CSARSLAGGPGEQYF
V gene: TRBV5-1; clone size: .; D gene: TRBD1; J gene: TRBJ2-7; CDR3 DNA: TGCGCCAGCAGCCCTACCGGGACAGGGCCATTGTACGAGCAGTACTTC; CDR3 protein: CASSPTGTGPLYEQYF
V gene: TRBV12-3/TRBV12-4; clone size: many; D gene: .; J gene: TRBJ2-5; CDR3 DNA: TGTGCCAGCAGTTTAGCAGGGGGTGGAGAGACCCAGTACTTC; CDR3 protein: CASSLAGGGETQYF
V gene: TRBV7-9; clone size: .; D gene: TRBD2; J gene: TRBJ2-3; CDR3 DNA: TGTGCCAGCAGCCCCCGGGCGGGACTAAGTACAGATACGCAGTATTTT; CDR3 protein: CASSPRAGLSTDTQYF
V gene: TRBV4-2; clone size: many; D gene: .; J gene: TRBJ1-1; CDR3 DNA: TGTGCCAGCAGCCAAGAAGAGGGGGTGGGGGCTGAAGCTTTCTTT; CDR3 protein: CASSQEEGVGAEAFF
V gene: TRBV19; clone size: .; D gene: .; J gene: TRBJ2-2; CDR3 DNA: TGTGCCAGTACGTCCCGGCAGGTGGTCACCGGGGAGCTGTTTTTT; CDR3 protein: CASTSRQVVTGELFF